This entry describes one TCR beta chain. The record originates from a study of blood T cell repertoires in COVID-19. Across the study: From the United States, Italy and Spain came samples of acute and convalescent COVID-19. T cells, B-cell-depleted T cells, or PBMCs provided the cDNA or gDNA that served as material.

This CDR3 comprises 17 residues. Original data processing: For nucleated cells, counts were estimated from reference gene primer amplification. The repertoire was sequenced with immunoSEQ multiplex PCR; TCRdb's copy has only in-frame clones and lacks some. V, J and clone size were drawn from that table, and D and trimming were deduced from the DNA. This table has some 89,000 clones, approximately 90% appearing once. This TCR derives from a man in his sixties with acute or convalescent COVID-19. V is TRBV7-5 and J is TRBJ2-1; the table assigns TRBD1, which was not confirmed against the DNA. TRBV7-5 is a listed pseudogene. Specimen: peripheral blood. CDR3 loop: CVRSWGLVIQGYNEQFF. As DNA, the CDR3 is TGTGTCAGAAGCTGGGGCTTAGTTATTCAGGGCTACAATGAGCAGTTCTTC.